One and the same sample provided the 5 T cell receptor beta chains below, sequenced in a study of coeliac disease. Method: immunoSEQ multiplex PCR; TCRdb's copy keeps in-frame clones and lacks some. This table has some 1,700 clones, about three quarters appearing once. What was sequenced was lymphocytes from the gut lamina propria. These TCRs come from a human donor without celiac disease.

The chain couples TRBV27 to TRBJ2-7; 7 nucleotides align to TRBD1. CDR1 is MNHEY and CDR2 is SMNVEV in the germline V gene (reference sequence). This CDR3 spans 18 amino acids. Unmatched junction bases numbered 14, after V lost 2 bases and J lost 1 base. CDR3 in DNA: TGTGCCAGCAGTTTAGCCCCCGTCGGGCAGGGGGTTTCCTACGAGCAGTACTTC. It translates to CASSLAPVGQGVSYEQYF.

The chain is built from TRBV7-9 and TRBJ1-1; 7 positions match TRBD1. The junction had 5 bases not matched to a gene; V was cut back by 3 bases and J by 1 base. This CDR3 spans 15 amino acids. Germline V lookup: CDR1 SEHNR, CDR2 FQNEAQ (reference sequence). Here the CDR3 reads CASSFPQGPNTEAFF. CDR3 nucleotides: TGTGCCAGCAGCTTCCCACAGGGGCCGAACACTGAAGCTTTCTTT.

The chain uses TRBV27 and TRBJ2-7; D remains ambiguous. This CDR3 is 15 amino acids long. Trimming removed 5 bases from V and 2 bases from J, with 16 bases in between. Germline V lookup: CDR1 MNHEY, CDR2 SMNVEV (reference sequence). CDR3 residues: CASSPQRSWTYEQYF. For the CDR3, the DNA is TGTGCCAGCAGTCCGCAGAGGAGTTGGACCTACGAGCAGTACTTC.

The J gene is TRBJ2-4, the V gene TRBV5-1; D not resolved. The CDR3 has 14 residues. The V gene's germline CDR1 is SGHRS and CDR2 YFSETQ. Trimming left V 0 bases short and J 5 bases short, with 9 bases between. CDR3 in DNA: TGCGCCAGCAGCTTGGGACGGGTCGAAAACATTCAGTACTTC. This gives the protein CASSLGRVENIQYF.

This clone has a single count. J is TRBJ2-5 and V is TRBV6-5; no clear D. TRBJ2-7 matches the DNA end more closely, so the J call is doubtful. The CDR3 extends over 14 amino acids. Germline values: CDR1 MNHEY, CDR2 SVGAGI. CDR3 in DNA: TGTGCCAGCAGGGAAGCCGGAGCAGACTACGAGCAGTACTTC. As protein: CASREAGADYEQYF.